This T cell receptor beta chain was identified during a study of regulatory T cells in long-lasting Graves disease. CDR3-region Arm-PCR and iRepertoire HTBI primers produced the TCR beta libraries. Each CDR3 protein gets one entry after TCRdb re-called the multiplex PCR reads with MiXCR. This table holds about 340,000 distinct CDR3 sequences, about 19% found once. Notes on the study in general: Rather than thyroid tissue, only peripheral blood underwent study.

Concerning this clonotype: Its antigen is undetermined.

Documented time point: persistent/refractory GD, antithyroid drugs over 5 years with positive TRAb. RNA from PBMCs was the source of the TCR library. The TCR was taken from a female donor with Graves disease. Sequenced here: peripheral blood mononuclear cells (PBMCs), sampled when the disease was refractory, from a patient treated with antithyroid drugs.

The chain's CDR3 is CASSPRRNTGELFF. CDR3 sequence (DNA): TGCGCCAGCAGCCCCCGACGGAACACCGGGGAGCTGTTTTTT. The chain links TRBV4-1 to TRBJ2-2; D gene unclear. Trimming shortened V by 4 bases and J by 1 base, and 7 bases separated the two germline ends. This CDR3 region has 14 residues. Germline-derived CDR1 and CDR2 are MGHRA and YSYEKL.